Listed below are T cell receptor beta chains from one sample, sequenced in a study of blood T cell repertoires in COVID-19. Here immunoSEQ multiplex PCR was the method, and the copy in TCRdb shows in-frame clones only, minus some. Of 200,000 or so clones in the sample, 85% were seen once. The specimen was peripheral blood. These receptors were taken from a man aged 45 to 65 who had recovered from COVID-19. The CDR3 runs from the conserved cysteine through the conserved F or W. The D gene is left open where the match is weak. Not every row has a clone size; where given, it reads once, few, many or a size class.

d_gene	v_gene	abundance	len	j_gene	CDR3aa	CDR3nt
-	TRBV2	-	15	TRBJ1-1	CASAPGGGSDTEAFF	TGTGCCAGCGCCCCGGGGGGAGGGTCGGACACTGAAGCTTTCTTT
-	TRBV6-5	-	14	TRBJ2-1	CASSYPQGGDEQFF	TGTGCCAGCAGTTACCCCCAGGGCGGAGATGAGCAGTTCTTC
-	TRBV14	-	14	TRBJ2-6	CASRTSSGANVLTF	TGTGCCAGCAGAACCAGCTCTGGGGCCAACGTCCTGACTTTC
TRBD1	TRBV11-2	-	16	TRBJ1-1	CASGSDRGLANTEAFF	TGTGCCAGCGGGTCGGACAGGGGGCTGGCGAACACTGAAGCTTTCTTT
-	TRBV11-3	-	13	TRBJ1-1	CASSLGSGTEAFF	TGTGCCAGCAGCTTAGGGTCCGGGACTGAAGCTTTCTTT
TRBD1	TRBV27	few	14	TRBJ1-2	CASRALGGQGYYTF	TGTGCCAGCAGGGCCCTGGGGGGACAGGGTTACTACACCTTC
TRBD2	TRBV11-2	-	14	TRBJ2-7	CASSFRGRIYEQYF	TGTGCCAGCAGCTTTCGCGGGAGGATATACGAGCAGTACTTC
-	TRBV20-1	-	11	TRBJ1-4	CSASLSEKLFF	TGCAGTGCTAGCTTGTCGGAAAAACTGTTTTTT
TRBD2	TRBV30	-	16	TRBJ2-1	CAWRGPGGRRMNEQFF	TGTGCCTGGAGGGGGCCGGGCGGGAGACGGATGAATGAGCAGTTCTTC
TRBD1	TRBV6-2/TRBV6-3	-	14	TRBJ1-2	CASSWTGSNYGYTF	TGTGCCAGCAGCTGGACAGGCTCTAACTATGGCTACACCTTC
TRBD1	TRBV4-1	-	18	TRBJ1-2	CASSQEVFGSGTGRGYTF	TGCGCCAGCAGCCAAGAAGTCTTCGGTTCCGGGACAGGTCGCGGCTACACCTTC
TRBD2	TRBV28	-	16	TRBJ2-3	CASSLSGSGRADTQYF	TGTGCCAGCAGTTTGAGTGGTAGCGGGAGGGCGGATACGCAGTATTTT
-	TRBV28	-	13	TRBJ1-2	CASSLGQLYGYTF	TGTGCCAGCAGTTTAGGGCAGCTCTATGGCTACACCTTC
TRBD1	TRBV29-1	-	14	TRBJ1-4	CSVKFGTANEKLFF	TGCAGCGTCAAGTTCGGGACAGCTAATGAAAAACTGTTTTTT
-	TRBV15	-	13	TRBJ2-7	CATSRGASYEQYF	TGTGCCACCAGCAGAGGGGCCAGCTACGAGCAGTACTTC
TRBD2	TRBV24-1	-	18	TRBJ2-1	CATSANGLAGGNTNEQFF	TGTGCCACCAGTGCAAATGGACTAGCGGGAGGGAACACGAATGAGCAGTTCTTC
TRBD2	TRBV3-1/TRBV3-2	-	17	TRBJ2-7	CASSQDLGTSGYYEQYF	TGTGCCAGCAGCCAAGATCTTGGGACTAGCGGGTACTACGAGCAGTACTTC
-	TRBV10-3	-	15	TRBJ2-1	CAIREGQGMGNEQFF	TGTGCCATCAGGGAAGGGCAGGGAATGGGTAATGAGCAGTTCTTC
-	TRBV2	-	12	TRBJ2-7	CASSITGNEQYF	TGTGCCAGCAGCATTACAGGGAACGAGCAGTACTTC
-	TRBV19	-	14	TRBJ1-2	CASSTSSGPYGYTF	TGTGCCAGTAGTACCTCGAGCGGGCCATATGGCTACACCTTC
-	TRBV6-5	-	16	TRBJ2-2	CASSYSPRPNTGELFF	TGTGCCAGCAGTTACTCACCCAGGCCGAACACCGGGGAGCTGTTTTTT
TRBD2	TRBV7-2	-	15	TRBJ2-7	CASSLGLAGTYEQYF	TGTGCCAGCAGCTTAGGACTAGCGGGAACCTACGAGCAGTACTTC